One sample yielded the 2 T cell receptor beta chains listed below, sequenced in a study of cytomegalovirus exposure and HLA in healthy donors. The PCR used 60 Vbeta and 13 Jbeta primers. TCRdb's table, derived via immunoSEQ multiplex PCR, lists solely in-frame clones and lacks some. The data hold about 94,000 clones, with approximately 7.7% observed a single time. The sample was PBMCs. The receptors shown here come from a man aged 45-60 years in good health and CMV-seronegative.

This chain links TRBV11-2 with TRBJ2-3, with D tentatively TRBD2 (5 bases). Germline V gene lookup returns CDR1 SGHAT and CDR2 FQNNGV. CDR3 length: 14 amino acids. The V and J ends lost 5 bases and 2 bases respectively, with 11 bases between them. CDR3: CASSPATTTDTQYF. The CDR3 DNA sequence: TGTGCCAGCAGCCCCGCGACTACCACAGATACGCAGTATTTT.

This clone was recorded a few times. J is TRBJ2-7 and V is TRBV5-4, with 8 bases matching TRBD2. The CDR3 spans 14 residues. Germline V CDR1 and CDR2: SGHNT, YYREEE (reference sequence). The V gene end was trimmed by 3 bases and the J gene end by 3 bases; junction bases not matched to a gene: 5. The CDR3 is CASSSKRESYEQYF. The CDR3 nucleotides are TGTGCCAGCAGCTCGAAGCGGGAGAGCTACGAGCAGTACTTC.